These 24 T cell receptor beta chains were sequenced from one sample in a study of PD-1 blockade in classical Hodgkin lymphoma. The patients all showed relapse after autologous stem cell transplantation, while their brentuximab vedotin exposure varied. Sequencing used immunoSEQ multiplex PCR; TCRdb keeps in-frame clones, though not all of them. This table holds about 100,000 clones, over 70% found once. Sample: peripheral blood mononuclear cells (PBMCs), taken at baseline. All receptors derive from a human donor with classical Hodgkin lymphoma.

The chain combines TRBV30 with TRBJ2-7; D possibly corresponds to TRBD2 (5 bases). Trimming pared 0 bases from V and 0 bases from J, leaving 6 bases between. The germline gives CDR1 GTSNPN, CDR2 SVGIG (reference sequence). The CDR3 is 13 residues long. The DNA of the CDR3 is TGTGCCTGGAGTGTTGGGAGCTCCTACGAGCAGTACTTC. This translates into CAWSVGSSYEQYF. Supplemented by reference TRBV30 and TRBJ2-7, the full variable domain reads SQTIHQWPATLVQPVGSPLSLECTVEGTSNPNLYWYRQAAGRGLQLLFYSVGIGQISSEVPQNLSASRPQDRQFILSSKKLLLSDSGFYLCAWSVGSSYEQYFGPGTRLTVT.

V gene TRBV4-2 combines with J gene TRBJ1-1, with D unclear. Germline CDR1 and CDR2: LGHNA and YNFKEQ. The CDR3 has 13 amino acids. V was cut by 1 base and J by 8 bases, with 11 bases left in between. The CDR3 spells CASSQGSVDEAFF. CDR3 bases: TGTGCCAGCAGCCAAGGGTCGGTGGACGAAGCTTTCTTT.

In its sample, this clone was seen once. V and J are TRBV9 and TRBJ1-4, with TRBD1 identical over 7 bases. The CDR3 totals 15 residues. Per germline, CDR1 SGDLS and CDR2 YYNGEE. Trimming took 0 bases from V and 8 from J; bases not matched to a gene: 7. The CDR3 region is CASSVGQGGWEKLFF. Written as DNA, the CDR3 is TGTGCCAGCAGCGTAGGCCAGGGGGGTTGGGAAAAACTGTTTTTT.

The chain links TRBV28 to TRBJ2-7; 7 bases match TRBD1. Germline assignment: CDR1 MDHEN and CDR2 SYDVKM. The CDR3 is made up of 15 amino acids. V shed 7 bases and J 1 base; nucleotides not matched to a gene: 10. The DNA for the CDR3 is TGTGCCAGCAACGCCCGGAACAGGGGATCCTACGAGCAGTACTTC. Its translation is CASNARNRGSYEQYF.

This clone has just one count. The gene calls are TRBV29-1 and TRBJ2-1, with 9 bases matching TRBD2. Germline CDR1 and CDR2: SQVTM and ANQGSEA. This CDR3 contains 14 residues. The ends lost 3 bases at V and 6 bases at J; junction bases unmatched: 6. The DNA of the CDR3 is TGCAGCGTTGATCGTAGCGGGAGTATCAATGAGCAGTTCTTC. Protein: CSVDRSGSINEQFF.

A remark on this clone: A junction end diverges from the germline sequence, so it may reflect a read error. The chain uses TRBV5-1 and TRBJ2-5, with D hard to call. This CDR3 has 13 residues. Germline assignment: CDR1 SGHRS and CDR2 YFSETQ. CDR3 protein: CASSLDYQGTQYF. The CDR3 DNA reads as TGCGCCAGCAGCTTGGACTACCAAGGGACCCAGTACTTC.

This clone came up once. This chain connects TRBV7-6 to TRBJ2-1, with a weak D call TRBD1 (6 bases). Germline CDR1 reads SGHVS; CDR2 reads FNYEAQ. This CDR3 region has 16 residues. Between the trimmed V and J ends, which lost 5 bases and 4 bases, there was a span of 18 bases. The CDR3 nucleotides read TGTGCCAGCAGCACAGGGACCCCTAGCCTGTACAATGAGCAGTTCTTC. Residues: CASSTGTPSLYNEQFF. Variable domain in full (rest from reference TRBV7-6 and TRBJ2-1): GAGVSQSPRYKVTKRGQDVALRCDPISGHVSLYWYRQALGQGPEFLTYFNYEAQQDKSGLPNDRFSAERPEGSISTLTIQRTEQRDSAMYRCASSTGTPSLYNEQFFGPGTRLTVL.

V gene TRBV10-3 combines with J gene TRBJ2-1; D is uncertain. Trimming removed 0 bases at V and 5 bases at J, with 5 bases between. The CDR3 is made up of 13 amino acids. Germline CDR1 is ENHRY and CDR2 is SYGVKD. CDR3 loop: CAISESSHNEQFF. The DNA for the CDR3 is TGTGCCATCAGTGAGTCTTCGCACAATGAGCAGTTCTTC.

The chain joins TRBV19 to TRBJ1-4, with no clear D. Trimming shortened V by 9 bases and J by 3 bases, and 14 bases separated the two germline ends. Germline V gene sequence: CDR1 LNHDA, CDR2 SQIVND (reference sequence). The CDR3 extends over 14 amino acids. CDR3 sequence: CASAFGGPNEKLFF. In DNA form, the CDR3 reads TGTGCCAGCGCCTTTGGAGGGCCTAATGAAAAACTGTTTTTT.

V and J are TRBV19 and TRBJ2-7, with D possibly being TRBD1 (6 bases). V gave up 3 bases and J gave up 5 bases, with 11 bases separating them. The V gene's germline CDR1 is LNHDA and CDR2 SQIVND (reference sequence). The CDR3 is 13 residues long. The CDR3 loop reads CASSINRVNEQYF. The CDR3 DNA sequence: TGTGCCAGTAGTATCAACAGGGTGAACGAGCAGTACTTC.

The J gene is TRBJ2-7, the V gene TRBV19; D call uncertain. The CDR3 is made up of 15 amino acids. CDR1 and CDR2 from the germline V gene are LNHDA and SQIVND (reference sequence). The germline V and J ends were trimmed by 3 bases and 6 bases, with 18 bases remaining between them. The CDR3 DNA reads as TGTGCCAGTAGTATCAATGCGGACCCTACCGCCGAGCAGTACTTC. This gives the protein CASSINADPTAEQYF.

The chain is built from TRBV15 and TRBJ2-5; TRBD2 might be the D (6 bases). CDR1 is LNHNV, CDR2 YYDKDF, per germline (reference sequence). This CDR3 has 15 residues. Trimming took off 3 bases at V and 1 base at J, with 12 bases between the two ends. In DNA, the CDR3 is TGTGCCACCAGCAGGGGGGGACTGAGCCAAGAGACCCAGTACTTC. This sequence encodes CATSRGGLSQETQYF. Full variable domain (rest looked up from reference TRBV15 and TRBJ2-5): DAMVIQNPRYQVTQFGKPVTLSCSQTLNHNVMYWYQQKSSQAPKLLFHYYDKDFNNEADTPDNFQSRRPNTSFCFLDIRSPGLGDTAMYLCATSRGGLSQETQYFGPGTRLLVL.

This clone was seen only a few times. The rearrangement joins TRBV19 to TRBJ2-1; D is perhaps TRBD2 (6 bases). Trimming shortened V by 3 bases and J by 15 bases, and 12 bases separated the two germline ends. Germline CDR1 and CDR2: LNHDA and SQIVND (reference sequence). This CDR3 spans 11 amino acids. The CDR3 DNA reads TGTGCCAGTAGTATGGGGCAGGGACTGTTCTTC. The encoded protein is CASSMGQGLFF.

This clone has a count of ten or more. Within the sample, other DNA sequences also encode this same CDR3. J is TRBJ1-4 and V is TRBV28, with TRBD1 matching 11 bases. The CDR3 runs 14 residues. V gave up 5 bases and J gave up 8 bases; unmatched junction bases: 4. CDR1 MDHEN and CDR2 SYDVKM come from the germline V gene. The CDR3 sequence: CASSLDRGREKLFF. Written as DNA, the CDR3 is TGTGCCAGCAGTCTGGACAGGGGGCGAGAAAAACTGTTTTTT.

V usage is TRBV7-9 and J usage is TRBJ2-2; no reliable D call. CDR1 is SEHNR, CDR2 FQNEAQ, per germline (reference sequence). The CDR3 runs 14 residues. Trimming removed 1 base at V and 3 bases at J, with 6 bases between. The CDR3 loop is CASSLEGHTGELFF. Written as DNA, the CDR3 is TGTGCCAGCAGCTTAGAAGGGCACACCGGGGAGCTGTTTTTT.

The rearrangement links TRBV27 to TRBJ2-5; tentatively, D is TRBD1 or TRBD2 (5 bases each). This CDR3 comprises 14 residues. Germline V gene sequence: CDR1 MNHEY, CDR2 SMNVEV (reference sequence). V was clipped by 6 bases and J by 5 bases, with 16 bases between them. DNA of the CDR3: TGTGCCAGCAGCCCAACTAGGGGTGGGGAGACCCAGTACTTC. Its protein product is CASSPTRGGETQYF.

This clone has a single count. This CDR3 reads CASSVEAGGLYNEQFF. The CDR3 DNA follows: TGTGCCAGCAGCGTAGAGGCGGGAGGGCTCTACAATGAGCAGTTCTTC. This chain uses TRBV9 with TRBJ2-1; 9 bases are shared with TRBD2. This CDR3 has 16 residues. Per the germline V gene, CDR1 is SGDLS and CDR2 is YYNGEE. The V and J ends lost 0 bases and 3 bases, in that order; junction bases with no gene match: 4.

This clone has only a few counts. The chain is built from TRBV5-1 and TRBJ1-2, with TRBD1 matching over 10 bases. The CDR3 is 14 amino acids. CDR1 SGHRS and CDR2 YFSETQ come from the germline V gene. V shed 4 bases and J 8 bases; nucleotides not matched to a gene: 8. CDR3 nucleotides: TGCGCCAGCAGCCAACTCGGGACAGGGGAAGGCTACACCTTC. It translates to CASSQLGTGEGYTF.

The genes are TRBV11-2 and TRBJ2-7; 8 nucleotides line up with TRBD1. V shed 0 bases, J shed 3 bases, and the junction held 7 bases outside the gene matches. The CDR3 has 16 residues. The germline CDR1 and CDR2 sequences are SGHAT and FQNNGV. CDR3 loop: CASSLEWQGASYEQYF. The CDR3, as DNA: TGTGCCAGCAGCTTAGAGTGGCAGGGGGCGAGCTACGAGCAGTACTTC. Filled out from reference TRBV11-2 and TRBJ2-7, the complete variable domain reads EAGVAQSPRYKIIEKRQSVAFWCNPISGHATLYWYQQILGQGPKLLIQFQNNGVVDDSQLPKDRFSAERLKGVDSTLKIQPAKLEDSAVYLCASSLEWQGASYEQYFGPGTRLTVT.

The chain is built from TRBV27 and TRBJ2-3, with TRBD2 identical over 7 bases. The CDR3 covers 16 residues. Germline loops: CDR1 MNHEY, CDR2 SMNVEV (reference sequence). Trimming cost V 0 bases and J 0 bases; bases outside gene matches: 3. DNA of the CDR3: TGTGCCAGCAGTTTATCAACTAGCGCTAGCACAGATACGCAGTATTTT. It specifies CASSLSTSASTDTQYF.

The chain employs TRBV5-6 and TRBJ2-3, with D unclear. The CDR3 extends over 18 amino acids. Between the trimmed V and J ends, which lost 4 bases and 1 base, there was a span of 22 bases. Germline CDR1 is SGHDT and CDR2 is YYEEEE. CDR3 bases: TGTGCCAGCAGCCCCCGTGGTACCTACCCAAACGGCACAGATACGCAGTATTTT. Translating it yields CASSPRGTYPNGTDTQYF.

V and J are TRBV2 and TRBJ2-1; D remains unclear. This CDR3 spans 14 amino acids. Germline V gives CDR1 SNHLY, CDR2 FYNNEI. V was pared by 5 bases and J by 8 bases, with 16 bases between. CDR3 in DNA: TGTGCCAGCAGTCAAAGGGTGGTAGCCTATGAGCAGTTCTTC. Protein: CASSQRVVAYEQFF.

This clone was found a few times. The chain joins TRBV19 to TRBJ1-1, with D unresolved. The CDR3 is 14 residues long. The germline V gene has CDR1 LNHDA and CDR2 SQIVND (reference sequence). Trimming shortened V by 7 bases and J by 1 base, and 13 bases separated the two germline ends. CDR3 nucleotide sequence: TGTGCCAGTATCACGGGAGGGTCGAACACTGAAGCTTTCTTT. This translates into CASITGGSNTEAFF.

CDR3 protein: CASSAPHGTAGNTIYF. In nucleotides, the CDR3 is TGTGCCAGCAGTGCGCCCCATGGGACAGCTGGAAACACCATATATTTT. The gene calls are TRBV6-1 and TRBJ1-3; TRBD1 agrees at 7 bases. With 4 bases clipped from V and 2 bases from J, the junction kept 8 bases outside the gene matches. The germline CDR1 and CDR2 sequences are MNHNS and SASEGT. CDR3 length: 16 amino acids.